The 26 T cell receptor beta chains listed next were all sequenced from one sample in a study of T cell repertoires in cytomegalovirus infection. MiXCR, applied by TCRdb to the reads, yields one record per CDR3 protein. The sample comprises around 360,000 distinct CDR3 sequences, about 32% of which are singletons, and approximately 13% rests with the top ten. No antigen has been assigned to these receptors. This specimen was cultured PBMCs, taken from culture after CMV antigen stimulation. The receptor set was obtained from a human donor in good health (CMV status not recorded). Some clones in this sample may be carry-over from other donors' samples.

In its sample, this clonotype was seen a few times. This chain links TRBV15 with TRBJ2-1, with 8 bases fitting TRBD1. After removal of 4 bases from V and 5 bases from J, the junction contained 13 bases not matched to a gene. From germline, CDR1 is LNHNV and CDR2 YYDKDF (reference sequence). CDR3 length equals 17 residues. The CDR3 sequence is CATSNSGAGTGHNEQFF. The CDR3 coding sequence is TGTGCCACCAGCAACTCCGGAGCCGGGACAGGACACAATGAGCAGTTCTTC.

In this sample, this clonotype turned up a few times. The J gene is TRBJ2-5, the V gene TRBV4-3; 14 nucleotides line up with TRBD2. The germline V gene encodes CDR1 LGHNA and CDR2 YSLEER. J was trimmed by 4 bases and V by 0 bases; bases with no gene match: 1. The CDR3 sequence is 16 residues long. The CDR3 loop reads CASSQDGLAGGETQYF. The DNA of the CDR3 is TGCGCCAGCAGCCAAGATGGACTAGCGGGAGGAGAGACCCAGTACTTC.

This chain connects TRBV18 to TRBJ2-6; D is undetermined. Between the trimmed V and J ends, which lost 8 bases and 7 bases, there was a span of 12 bases. CDR1 and CDR2 from the germline V gene are KGHSH and LQKENI. This CDR3 region has 13 residues. The CDR3 sequence: CASAASPANVLTF. The CDR3, as DNA: TGTGCCAGCGCAGCTTCCCCCGCCAACGTCCTGACTTTC.

The rearrangement joins TRBV29-1 to TRBJ2-5; D might be TRBD2 (6 bases). V was cut by 5 bases and J by 1 base, with 11 bases left in between. The CDR3 runs 13 residues. Germline V gives CDR1 SQVTM, CDR2 ANQGSEA. CDR3 coding DNA: TGCAGCGTTAGGCGGGACCCCCAAGAGACCCAGTACTTC. Translation: CSVRRDPQETQYF.

This chain connects TRBV12-3 or TRBV12-4 to TRBJ2-7, with D perhaps being TRBD1 or TRBD2 (5 bases each). Trimming stripped 3 bases from V and 9 bases from J, with 18 bases between. This CDR3 comprises 14 residues. The CDR3 region is CASSLSGRDGRQYV. For the CDR3, the DNA is TGTGCCAGCAGTTTGTCGGGTAGGGACGGCCGGCAGTACGTC.

The J gene is TRBJ2-7, the V gene TRBV7-2, with 9 bases identical to TRBD2. CDR3 size: 14 residues. CDR1 and CDR2 from the germline V gene are SGHTA and FQGNSA. Trimming at V came to 3 bases and at J to 4 bases, leaving 4 bases not matched to a gene. CDR3 coding DNA: TGTGCCAGCAGCTTCGGGACTAGCTTTTACGAGCAGTACTTC. This sequence encodes CASSFGTSFYEQYF.

This sequence joins TRBV28 and TRBJ1-5; D is ambiguous. The CDR3 length is 12 residues. With 5 bases removed from V and 5 bases from J, the gap between germline ends came to 7 bases. CDR1 MDHEN and CDR2 SYDVKM come from the germline V gene. CDR3 sequence: CASSHHYQPQHF. The CDR3 DNA reads as TGTGCCAGCAGTCATCACTATCAGCCCCAGCATTTT. The whole variable domain, filled in from reference TRBV28 and TRBJ1-5, reads DVKVTQSSRYLVKRTGEKVFLECVQDMDHENMFWYRQDPGLGLRLIYFSYDVKMKEKGDIPEGYSVSREKKERFSLILESASTNQTSMYLCASSHHYQPQHFGDGTRLSIL.

J is TRBJ2-7 and V is TRBV7-2; TRBD1 or TRBD2 may be the D gene (5 bases each). Germline values: CDR1 SGHTA, CDR2 FQGNSA. V was cut by 5 bases and J by 4 bases, with 9 bases left in between. CDR3 length: 12 residues. The CDR3 sequence: CASSQRGYEQYF. The CDR3 nucleotides are TGTGCCAGCAGCCAGAGGGGTTACGAGCAGTACTTC.

This clonotype was seen more than once but under ten times. The rearrangement links TRBV7-2 to TRBJ2-7, with no clear D. Trimming left V 2 bases short and J 1 base short, with 12 bases between. This CDR3 spans 15 amino acids. In germline, CDR1 is SGHTA, CDR2 FQGNSA. CDR3 protein: CASSLSGLGSYEQYF. CDR3 DNA: TGTGCCAGCAGCTTATCGGGTCTGGGTTCCTACGAGCAGTACTTC.

This clonotype was counted between two and nine times. This chain links TRBV6-1 with TRBJ2-2; TRBD1 agrees at 9 bases. The trim removed 6 bases at V and 1 base at J, leaving 6 bases unmatched. Germline V lookup: CDR1 MNHNS, CDR2 SASEGT. There are 16 residues in the CDR3. The CDR3 region is CASRRRQGGNTGELFF. In DNA form, the CDR3 reads TGTGCCAGCAGACGCAGACAGGGGGGGAACACCGGGGAGCTGTTTTTT.

This sequence joins TRBV7-2 and TRBJ1-2; D not certain. V lost 1 base, J lost 3 bases, and 3 bases lay in between. This CDR3 is built from 12 residues. Looked up from germline, CDR1 is SGHTA and CDR2 is FQGNSA. The CDR3 coding sequence is TGTGCCAGCAGCTTAGAACACTATGGCTACACCTTC. This gives the protein CASSLEHYGYTF. Looking up the rest from reference TRBV7-2 and TRBJ1-2 gives the full variable domain: GAGVSQSPSNKVTEKGKDVELRCDPISGHTALYWYRQSLGQGLEFLIYFQGNSAPDKSGLPSDRFSAERTGGSVSTLTIQRTQQEDSAVYLCASSLEHYGYTFGSGTRLTVV.

This clonotype was seen at least ten times. This rearrangement joins TRBV4-2 to TRBJ1-1; D is unclear. The length of the CDR3 is 12 residues. The V end was cut by 1 base, the J end by 3 bases, with 3 bases between. The germline gives CDR1 LGHNA, CDR2 YNFKEQ. The CDR3 sequence is CASSQVDTEAFF. CDR3 nucleotides: TGTGCCAGCAGCCAAGTTGACACTGAAGCTTTCTTT.

The V call is TRBV11-2, the J call TRBJ1-1; D possibly corresponds to TRBD1 (6 bases). Trimming removed 4 bases from V and 7 bases from J, with 13 bases in between. This CDR3 has 13 amino acids. Germline V lookup: CDR1 SGHAT, CDR2 FQNNGV. The CDR3: CASSSQGQGEAFF. The DNA for the CDR3 is TGTGCCAGCAGCTCGCAGGGGCAGGGTGAAGCTTTCTTT.

This clonotype showed up just a few times. CDR3 residues: CASSYRLAGTTDTQYF. CDR3 DNA: TGTGCCAGCAGTTACAGACTAGCGGGAACCACAGATACGCAGTATTTT. The chain carries TRBV27 and TRBJ2-3; 11 bases line up with TRBD2. The CDR3 is made up of 16 amino acids. The V and J ends lost 4 bases and 2 bases, in that order; junction bases with no gene match: 5. Germline values: CDR1 MNHEY, CDR2 SMNVEV (reference sequence).

The chain links TRBV7-2 to TRBJ1-2, with 9 nucleotides matching TRBD1. CDR1 and CDR2 (germline): SGHTA, FQGNSA. The CDR3 extends over 15 amino acids. Germline trimming cut 1 base from V and 14 bases from J; bases unmatched to any gene: 14. The DNA of the CDR3 is TGTGCCAGCAGCTTAGTTCGGGACAGGGCCTATGGCGGAACCTTC. This encodes CASSLVRDRAYGGTF.

The sample holds a few counts of this clonotype. The chain is built from TRBV19 and TRBJ2-5, with D unclear. The germline V gene encodes CDR1 LNHDA and CDR2 SQIVND (reference sequence). Trimming took 6 bases from V and 1 from J, leaving 9 bases between them. There are 13 residues in the CDR3. The CDR3 loop reads CASSQKTQETQYF. In DNA form, the CDR3 reads TGTGCCAGTAGCCAGAAAACCCAAGAGACCCAGTACTTC.

This clonotype was picked up one time. The rearrangement uses TRBV19 and TRBJ1-2, with D tentatively TRBD1 (5 bases). The CDR3 spans 13 residues. Germline CDR1 LNHDA, CDR2 SQIVND (reference sequence). Trimming shortened V by 4 bases and J by 4 bases, and 10 bases separated the two germline ends. CDR3 loop: CASSTGNIYGYTF. As DNA, the CDR3 is TGTGCCAGTAGTACAGGGAACATCTATGGCTACACCTTC.

The chain recombines TRBV7-6 with TRBJ2-2; no firm D call. The CDR3 extends over 17 amino acids. CDR1 is SGHVS, CDR2 FNYEAQ, per germline. The V end lost 5 bases, the J end lost 0 bases, and 16 bases lay between the germline ends. This CDR3 reads CASSHLTTFANTGELFF. CDR3 in DNA: TGTGCCAGCAGCCACCTTACTACGTTCGCGAACACCGGGGAGCTGTTTTTT.

V and J are TRBV20-1 and TRBJ2-3; the match to TRBD2 covers 16 bases. V dropped 4 bases and J dropped 6; count of bases not matched to a gene: 7. Per germline, CDR1 DFQATT and CDR2 SNEGSKA (reference sequence). The CDR3 extends over 16 amino acids. This CDR3 is CSATGTSGRARDTQYF. CDR3 nucleotides: TGCAGTGCTACAGGGACTAGCGGGAGGGCGCGGGATACGCAGTATTTT.

V gene TRBV29-1 combines with J gene TRBJ2-1; 8 bases fit TRBD2. This CDR3 contains 14 residues. CDR1 SQVTM and CDR2 ANQGSEA come from the germline V gene. The CDR3 bases are TGCAACGGGCGGGGGGAGTTAATGTACAATGAGCAGTTCTTC. It yields the protein CNGRGELMYNEQFF.

Only one count was recorded for this clonotype. V and J are TRBV2 and TRBJ2-5; no definite D call. V lost 1 base, J lost 5 bases, and 11 bases lay in between. The CDR3 is made up of 14 amino acids. From germline, CDR1 is SNHLY and CDR2 FYNNEI. CDR3 in DNA: TGTGCCAGCAGTGAAGAACCTGGAACGGAGACCCAGTACTTC. Its protein is CASSEEPGTETQYF.

The chain combines TRBV19 with TRBJ1-1; TRBD1 matches at 7 bases. The CDR3 extends over 13 amino acids. V shed 6 bases and J 8 bases; nucleotides not matched to a gene: 9. Germline lookup yields CDR1 LNHDA and CDR2 SQIVND (reference sequence). CDR3 region: CASSPGTDREAFF. The CDR3 DNA is TGTGCCAGTAGCCCCGGGACAGACAGGGAAGCTTTCTTT.

A remark on this clonotype: As the CDR3 is not closed by the conserved phenylalanine or tryptophan, this likely results from a read error. The chain has TRBV4-1 and TRBJ2-5; 13 nucleotides align to TRBD2. The CDR3 is 16 amino acids. Germline loops: CDR1 MGHRA, CDR2 YSYEKL. The J segment lost 5 bases and the V segment lost 5 bases, leaving 8 bases of the junction unmatched. CDR3 DNA sequence: TGCGCCAGCAGCGACGGGACTAGCGGGACTCAGGAGACCCAGTACATC. Translation gives CASSDGTSGTQETQYI.

The V call is TRBV12-5, the J call TRBJ2-1; 8 nucleotides agree with TRBD1. The ends lost 6 bases at V and 3 bases at J; junction bases unmatched: 1. The germline V gene encodes CDR1 LGHNT and CDR2 FRNRAP. The CDR3 covers 13 residues. This CDR3 reads CASGGTGYNEQFF. The CDR3 DNA follows: TGTGCTAGTGGAGGGACAGGCTACAATGAGCAGTTCTTC.

The sample holds a few counts of this clonotype. The V and J genes are TRBV12-5 and TRBJ2-5; D perhaps matches TRBD1 (5 bases). CDR1 and CDR2 (germline): LGHNT, FRNRAP. This CDR3 is built from 17 residues. Trimming took off 0 bases at V and 7 bases at J, with 21 bases between the two ends. The CDR3, as DNA: TGTGCTAGTGGTTTGGTCCTAACACTACAGGTCGGCCGGACCCAGTACTTC. Translated: CASGLVLTLQVGRTQYF. Variable domain in full (rest from reference TRBV12-5 and TRBJ2-5): DARVTQTPRHKVTEMGQEVTMRCQPILGHNTVFWYRQTMMQGLELLAYFRNRAPLDDSGMPKDRFSAEMPDATLATLKIQPSEPRDSAVYFCASGLVLTLQVGRTQYFGPGTRLLVL.

This clonotype was recorded at least ten times. V usage is TRBV14 and J usage is TRBJ2-4; D possibly uses TRBD1 or TRBD2 (5 bases each). The CDR3 is 16 amino acids. Trimming cost V 1 base and J 6 bases, with 16 bases left between them. From germline, CDR1 is SGHDN and CDR2 FVKESK. The CDR3 DNA is TGTGCCAGCAGCCAAGGTCCGGGACCCGCTAGAAACATTCAGTACTTC. Amino acids: CASSQGPGPARNIQYF.